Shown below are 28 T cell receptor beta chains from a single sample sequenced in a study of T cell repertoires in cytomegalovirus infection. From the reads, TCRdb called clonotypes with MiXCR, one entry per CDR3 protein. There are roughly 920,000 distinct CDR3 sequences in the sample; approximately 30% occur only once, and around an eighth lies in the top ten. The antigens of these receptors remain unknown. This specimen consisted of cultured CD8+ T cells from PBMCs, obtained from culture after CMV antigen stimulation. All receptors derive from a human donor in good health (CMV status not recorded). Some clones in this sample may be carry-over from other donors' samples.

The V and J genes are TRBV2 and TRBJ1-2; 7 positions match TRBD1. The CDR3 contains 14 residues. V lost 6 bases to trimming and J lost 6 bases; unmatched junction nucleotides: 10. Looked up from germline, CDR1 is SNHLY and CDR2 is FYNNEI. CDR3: CASSPTGDPDGYTF. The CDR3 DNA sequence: TGTGCCAGCAGCCCTACAGGGGATCCCGATGGCTACACCTTC.

CDR3 nucleotides: TGCGCCAGCACATCCGGGGACTACTCTGGAAACACCATATATTTT. Its protein is CASTSGDYSGNTIYF. V usage is TRBV10-2 and J usage is TRBJ1-3; the D gene is possibly TRBD1 (5 bases). The CDR3 has 15 amino acids. Between the trimmed V and J ends, which lost 7 bases and 0 bases, there was a span of 13 bases. From germline, CDR1 is WSHSY and CDR2 SAAADI.

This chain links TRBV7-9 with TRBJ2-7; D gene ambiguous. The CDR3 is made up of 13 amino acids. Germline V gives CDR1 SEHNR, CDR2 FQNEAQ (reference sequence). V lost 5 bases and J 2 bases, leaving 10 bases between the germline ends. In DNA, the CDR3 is TGTGCCAGCAGCGCCGGGCGGCCCTACGAGCAGTACGTC. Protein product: CASSAGRPYEQYV.

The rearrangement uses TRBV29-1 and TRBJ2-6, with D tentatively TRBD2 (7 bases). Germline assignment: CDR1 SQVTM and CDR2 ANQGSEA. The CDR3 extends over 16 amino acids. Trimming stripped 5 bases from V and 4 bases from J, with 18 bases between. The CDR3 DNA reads TGCAGCGTTCCGGGGGGCCATCCGGAAGGGGCCAACGTCCTGACTTTC. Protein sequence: CSVPGGHPEGANVLTF.

The chain's CDR3 is CASSYGLTGPNTEAFF. CDR3 coding DNA: TGTGCCAGCAGTTACGGACTGACAGGGCCGAACACTGAAGCTTTCTTT. The chain uses TRBV6-5 and TRBJ1-1; 7 bases line up with TRBD1. CDR3 length equals 16 residues. Trimming removed 2 bases from V and 1 base from J; junction bases left unmatched: 7. CDR1 MNHEY and CDR2 SVGAGI come from the germline V gene.

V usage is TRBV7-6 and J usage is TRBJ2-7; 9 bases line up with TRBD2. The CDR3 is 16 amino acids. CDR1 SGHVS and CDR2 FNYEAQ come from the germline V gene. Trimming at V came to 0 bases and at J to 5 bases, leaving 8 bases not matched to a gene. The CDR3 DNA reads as TGTGCCAGCAGCTTAGCGAACTTAGCGGGGGAAAACGAGCAGTACTTC. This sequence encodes CASSLANLAGENEQYF.

CDR3 nucleotides: TGTGCCAGCAGTGAAACGACAGGGGGCCTGGAGACCCAGTACTTC. Its translation is CASSETTGGLETQYF. This chain joins TRBV6-1 and TRBJ2-5, with 10 bases matching TRBD1. CDR3 length: 15 amino acids. The V segment lost 2 bases and the J segment 5 bases; nucleotides outside the gene matches: 5. CDR1 MNHNS and CDR2 SASEGT come from the germline V gene.

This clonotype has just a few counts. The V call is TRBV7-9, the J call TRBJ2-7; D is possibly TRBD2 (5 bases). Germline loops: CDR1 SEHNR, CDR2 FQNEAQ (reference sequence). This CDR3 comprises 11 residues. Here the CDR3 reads CATERGREQYV. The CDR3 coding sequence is TGTGCGACCGAGAGAGGGCGCGAGCAGTACGTC.

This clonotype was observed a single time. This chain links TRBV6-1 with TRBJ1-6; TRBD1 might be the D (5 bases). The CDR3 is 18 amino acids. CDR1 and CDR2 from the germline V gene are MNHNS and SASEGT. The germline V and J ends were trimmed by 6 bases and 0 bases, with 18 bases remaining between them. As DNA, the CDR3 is TGTGCCAGCAGGGAAACGGGACCCTTGAGCTCCTATAATTCACCCCTCCACTTT. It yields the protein CASRETGPLSSYNSPLHF.

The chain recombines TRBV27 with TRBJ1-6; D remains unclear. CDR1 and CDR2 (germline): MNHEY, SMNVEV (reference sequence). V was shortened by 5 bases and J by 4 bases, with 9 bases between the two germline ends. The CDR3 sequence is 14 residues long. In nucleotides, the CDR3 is TGTGCCAGCAGTACGGACGGTTATAATTCACCCCTCCACTTT. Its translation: CASSTDGYNSPLHF.

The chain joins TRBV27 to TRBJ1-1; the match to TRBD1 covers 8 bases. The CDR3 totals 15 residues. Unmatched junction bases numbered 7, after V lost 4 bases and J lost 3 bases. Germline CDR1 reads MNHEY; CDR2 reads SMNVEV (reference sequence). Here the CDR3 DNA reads TGTGCCAGCAGTTACCGGACAGGGTTGGACACTGAAGCTTTCTTT. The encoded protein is CASSYRTGLDTEAFF.

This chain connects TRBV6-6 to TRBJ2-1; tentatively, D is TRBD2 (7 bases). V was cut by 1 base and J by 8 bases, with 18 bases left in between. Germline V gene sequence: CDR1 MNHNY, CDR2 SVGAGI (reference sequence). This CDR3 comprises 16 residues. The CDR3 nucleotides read TGTGCCAGCAGTTACTTACTCTGGGGGGGGGCGGATGAGCAGTTCTTC. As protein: CASSYLLWGGADEQFF.

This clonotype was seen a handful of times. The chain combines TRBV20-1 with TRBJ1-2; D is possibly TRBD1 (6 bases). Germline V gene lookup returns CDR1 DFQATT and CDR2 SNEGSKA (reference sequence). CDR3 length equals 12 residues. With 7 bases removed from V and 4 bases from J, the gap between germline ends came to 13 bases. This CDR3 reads CSVPTGPYGYTF. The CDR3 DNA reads TGCAGTGTTCCGACAGGACCCTATGGCTACACCTTC.

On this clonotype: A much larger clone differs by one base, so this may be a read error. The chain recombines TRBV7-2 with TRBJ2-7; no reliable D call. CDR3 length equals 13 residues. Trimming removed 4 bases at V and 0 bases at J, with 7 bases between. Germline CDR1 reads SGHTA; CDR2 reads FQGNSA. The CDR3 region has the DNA TGTGCCAGCAGCTCCGCCAGCTCCTACGAGCAGTACTTC. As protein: CASSSASSYEQYF.

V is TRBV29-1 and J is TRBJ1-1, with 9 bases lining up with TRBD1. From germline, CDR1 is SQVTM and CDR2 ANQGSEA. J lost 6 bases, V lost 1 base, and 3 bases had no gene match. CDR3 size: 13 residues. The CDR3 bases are TGCAGCGTTGAAGGGGGACAGGGCGCTGAAGCTTTCTTT. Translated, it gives CSVEGGQGAEAFF. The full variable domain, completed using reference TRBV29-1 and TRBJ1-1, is SAVISQKPSRDICQRGTSLTIQCQVDSQVTMMFWYRQQPGQSLTLIATANQGSEATYESGFVIDKFPISRPNLTFSTLTVSNMSPEDSSIYLCSVEGGQGAEAFFGQGTRLTVV.

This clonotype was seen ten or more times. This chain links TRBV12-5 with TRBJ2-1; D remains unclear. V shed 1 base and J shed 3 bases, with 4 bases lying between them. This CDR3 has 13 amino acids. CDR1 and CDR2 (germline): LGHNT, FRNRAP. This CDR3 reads CASGLGGYNEQFF. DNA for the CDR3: TGTGCTAGTGGTTTGGGGGGCTACAATGAGCAGTTCTTC. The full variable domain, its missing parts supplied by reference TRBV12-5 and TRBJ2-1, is DARVTQTPRHKVTEMGQEVTMRCQPILGHNTVFWYRQTMMQGLELLAYFRNRAPLDDSGMPKDRFSAEMPDATLATLKIQPSEPRDSAVYFCASGLGGYNEQFFGPGTRLTVL.

CDR3: CASSWTYEQFF. The CDR3 coding sequence is TGTGCCAGCAGCTGGACATATGAGCAGTTCTTC. The V and J genes are TRBV6-7 and TRBJ2-1; a possible D gene is TRBD1 (5 bases). TRBV6-7 is an ORF for which the function is uncertain. CDR3 size: 11 residues. The V and J ends lost 6 bases and 8 bases respectively, with 8 bases between them.

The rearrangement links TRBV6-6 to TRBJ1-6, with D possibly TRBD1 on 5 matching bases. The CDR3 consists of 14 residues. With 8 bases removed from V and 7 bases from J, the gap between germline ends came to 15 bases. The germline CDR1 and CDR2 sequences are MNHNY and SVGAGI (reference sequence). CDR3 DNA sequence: TGTGCCAGCTGGTCTGGGACGGTGAATTCACCCCTCCACTTT. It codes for CASWSGTVNSPLHF.

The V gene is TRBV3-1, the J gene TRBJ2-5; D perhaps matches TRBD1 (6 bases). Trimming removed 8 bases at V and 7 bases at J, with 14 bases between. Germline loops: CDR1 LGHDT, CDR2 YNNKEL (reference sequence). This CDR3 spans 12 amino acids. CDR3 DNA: TGTGCCAGCCACTTAGGGGGTCGGACCCAGTACTTC. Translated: CASHLGGRTQYF.

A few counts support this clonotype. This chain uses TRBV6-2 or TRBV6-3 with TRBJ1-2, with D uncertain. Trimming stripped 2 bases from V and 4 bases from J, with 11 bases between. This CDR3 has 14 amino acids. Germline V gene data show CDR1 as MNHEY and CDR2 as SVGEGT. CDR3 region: CASSYPEGIYGYTF. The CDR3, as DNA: TGTGCCAGCAGTTACCCGGAGGGAATCTATGGCTACACCTTC.

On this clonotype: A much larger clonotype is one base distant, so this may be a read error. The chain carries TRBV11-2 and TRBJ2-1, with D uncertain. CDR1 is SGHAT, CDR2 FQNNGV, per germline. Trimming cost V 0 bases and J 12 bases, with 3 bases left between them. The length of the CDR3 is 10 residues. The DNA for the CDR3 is TGTGCCAGCAGCTTAGAGGGGCAGTTCTTC. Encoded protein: CASSLEGQFF. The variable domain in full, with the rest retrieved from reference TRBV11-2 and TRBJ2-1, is EAGVAQSPRYKIIEKRQSVAFWCNPISGHATLYWYQQILGQGPKLLIQFQNNGVVDDSQLPKDRFSAERLKGVDSTLKIQPAKLEDSAVYLCASSLEGQFFGPGTRLTVL.

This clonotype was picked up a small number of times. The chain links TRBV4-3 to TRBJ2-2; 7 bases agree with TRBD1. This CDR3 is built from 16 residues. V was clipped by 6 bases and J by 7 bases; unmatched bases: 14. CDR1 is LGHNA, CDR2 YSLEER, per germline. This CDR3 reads CASRGADTPGGGELFF. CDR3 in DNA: TGCGCCAGCAGAGGGGCGGACACTCCAGGGGGCGGGGAGCTGTTTTTT.

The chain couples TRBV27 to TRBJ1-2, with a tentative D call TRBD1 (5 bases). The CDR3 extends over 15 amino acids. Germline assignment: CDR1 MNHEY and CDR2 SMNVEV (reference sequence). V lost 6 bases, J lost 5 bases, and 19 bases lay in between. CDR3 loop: CASSYIAGPGYGYTF. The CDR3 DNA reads TGTGCCAGCAGCTATATAGCGGGGCCAGGGTATGGCTACACCTTC.

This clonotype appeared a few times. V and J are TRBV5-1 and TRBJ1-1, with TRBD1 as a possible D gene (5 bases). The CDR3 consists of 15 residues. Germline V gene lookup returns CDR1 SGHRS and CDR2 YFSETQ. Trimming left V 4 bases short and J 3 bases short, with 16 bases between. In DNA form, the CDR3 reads TGCGCCAGCAGCCCGGAAATTTGGGGGGACACTGAAGCTTTCTTT. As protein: CASSPEIWGDTEAFF.

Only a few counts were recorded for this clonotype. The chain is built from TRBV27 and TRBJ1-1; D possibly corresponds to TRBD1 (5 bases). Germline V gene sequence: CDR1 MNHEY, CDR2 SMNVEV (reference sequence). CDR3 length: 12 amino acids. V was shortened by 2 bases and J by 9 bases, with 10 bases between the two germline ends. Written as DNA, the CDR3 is TGTGCCAGCAGTTTAAACGGGGGACAAGCTTTCTTT. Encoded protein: CASSLNGGQAFF.

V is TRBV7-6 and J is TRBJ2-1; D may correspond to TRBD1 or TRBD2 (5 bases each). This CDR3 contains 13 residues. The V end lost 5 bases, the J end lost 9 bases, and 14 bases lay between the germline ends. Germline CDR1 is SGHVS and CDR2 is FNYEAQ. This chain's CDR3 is CASSQGVRSEQFF. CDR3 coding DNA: TGTGCCAGCAGCCAGGGAGTTCGTAGTGAGCAGTTCTTC.

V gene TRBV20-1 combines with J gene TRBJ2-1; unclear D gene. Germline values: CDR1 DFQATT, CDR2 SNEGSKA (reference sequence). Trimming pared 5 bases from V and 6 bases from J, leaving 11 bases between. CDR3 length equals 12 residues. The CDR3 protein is CSAHLLGNEQFF. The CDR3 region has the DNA TGCAGTGCTCATCTCTTGGGCAATGAGCAGTTCTTC.

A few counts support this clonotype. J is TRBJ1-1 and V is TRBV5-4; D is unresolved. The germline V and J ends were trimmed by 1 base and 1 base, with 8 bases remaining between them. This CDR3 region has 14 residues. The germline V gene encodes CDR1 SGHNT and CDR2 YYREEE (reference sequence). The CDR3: CASSLYWGNTEAFF. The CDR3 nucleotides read TGTGCCAGCAGCTTGTATTGGGGGAACACTGAAGCTTTCTTT.